The 17 T cell receptor beta chains listed next were all sequenced from one sample in a study of T cell clusters in autoimmune cytopenias (dated by TCRdb to about 2019). Sequencer: Illumina MiSeq. To amplify TRB rearrangements, a touch-down multiplex PCR protocol was run with the TRB-A and TRB-B primer pools combined in a single tube. The reads were reprocessed in TCRdb, with one entry per CDR3 protein sequence and no accompanying DNA. The sample table on file contains 7,000 or so distinct CDR3 sequences. Nearly 10% of the sample rests with the top ten. For each sample, TRB amplification used roughly 270 ng of peripheral blood genomic DNA, equal to roughly 38,000 genome equivalents. The same sample was also studied in work on T cell repertoires in aging, cancer and after chemotherapy.

Sequenced sample: peripheral blood. These receptors all stem from a human donor in good health.

The rearrangement joins TRBV29-1 to TRBJ2-1; the D call of TRBD1 rests on TCRdb alone, since no DNA is present to check it. Germline loops: CDR1 SQVTM, CDR2 ANQGSEA. This CDR3 is built from 12 residues. The CDR3 sequence is CSVETTGYEQFF.

In terms of frequency, this clonotype is medium-sized (0.01 to 0.1%). The CDR3 region is CATSRGLAGTYEQYF. This sequence joins TRBV15 and TRBJ2-7; TCRdb picks TRBD2, but there is no DNA to check that call. Germline assignment: CDR1 LNHNV and CDR2 YYDKDF (reference sequence). The CDR3 runs to 15 residues. Together with reference TRBV15 and TRBJ2-7, the CDR3 gives the full variable domain: DAMVIQNPRYQVTQFGKPVTLSCSQTLNHNVMYWYQQKSSQAPKLLFHYYDKDFNNEADTPDNFQSRRPNTSFCFLDIRSPGLGDTAMYLCATSRGLAGTYEQYFGPGTRLTVT.

Measured by frequency, this clonotype is medium-sized. The gene calls are TRBV6-5 and TRBJ2-5; TCRdb indicates TRBD2, and absent DNA this call remains unverified. Germline V gene sequence: CDR1 MNHEY, CDR2 SVGAGI. The CDR3 extends over 19 amino acids. This CDR3 is CASNFAKRLATSGHETQYF.

V is TRBV5-4 and J is TRBJ2-5. This CDR3 is built from 16 residues. Germline V lookup: CDR1 SGHNT, CDR2 YYREEE (reference sequence). CDR3 amino acids: CASSLGVGTAQETQYF.

The CDR3 protein is CASSSTGNQPQHF. V usage is TRBV6-2 or TRBV6-3 and J usage is TRBJ1-5; no DNA is available, so the TRBD1 call from TCRdb remains unchecked. The CDR3 runs to 13 residues. The germline V gene has CDR1 MNHEY and CDR2 SVGEGT.

The V gene is TRBV6-2 or TRBV6-3, the J gene TRBJ2-1; TCRdb's assignment of TRBD2 cannot be checked, as there is no DNA. The CDR3 is 21 amino acids. Germline assignment: CDR1 MNHEY and CDR2 SVGEGT. The CDR3 here is CASSYSTPSSGQIFSYNEQFF.

V and J are TRBV12-3 or TRBV12-4 and TRBJ2-7; TCRdb's assignment of TRBD1 cannot be checked, as there is no DNA. The CDR3 contains 12 residues. CDR3 in amino acids: CASRDSFYEQYF.

This chain joins TRBV6-5 and TRBJ1-2; no DNA is available, so the TRBD1 call from TCRdb remains unchecked. The CDR3 length is 13 residues. Looked up from germline, CDR1 is MNHEY and CDR2 is SVGAGI. The CDR3 spells CASSGTINYGYTF.

The rearrangement uses TRBV6-1 and TRBJ2-1; the D call from TCRdb, TRBD2, cannot be confirmed without DNA. Looked up from germline, CDR1 is MNHNS and CDR2 is SASEGT. This CDR3 has 15 residues. CDR3: CASSETTSGGNEQFF.

Considering frequency, this clonotype is medium-sized (0.01 to 0.1%). The chain recombines TRBV13 with TRBJ2-7; TCRdb picks TRBD1, but there is no DNA to check that call. The CDR3 sequence is 14 residues long. The germline gives CDR1 PRHDT, CDR2 FYEKMQ (reference sequence). The CDR3 region is CASSFGSGDREQYF.

Measured by frequency, this clonotype is medium-sized. The chain uses TRBV30 and TRBJ1-6; TCRdb's assignment of TRBD1 cannot be checked, as there is no DNA. In germline, CDR1 is GTSNPN, CDR2 SVGIG (reference sequence). CDR3 length: 13 residues. The CDR3 sequence is CAWEQGTDSPLHF.

This clonotype is identified as medium-sized from frequency. The chain employs TRBV29-1 and TRBJ1-2. The CDR3 has 13 amino acids. CDR1 is SQVTM and CDR2 is ANQGSEA in the germline V gene. CDR3 region: CSVEEAALYGYTF.

The chain joins TRBV5-5 to TRBJ2-1; absent DNA, TCRdb's TRBD2 call cannot be checked. This CDR3 has 16 amino acids. CDR1 is SGHKS and CDR2 is YYEKEE in the germline V gene (reference sequence). The CDR3 sequence is CASTWTSPSSYNEQFF.

The CDR3 region is CASSPPQGMWTQYF. The chain uses TRBV18 and TRBJ2-5; TCRdb returns TRBD1, unconfirmable since there is no DNA. Germline lookup yields CDR1 KGHSH and CDR2 LQKENI. The CDR3 loop spans 14 amino acids.

This clonotype counts as medium-sized by frequency. The chain employs TRBV15 and TRBJ2-5; TCRdb's D call of TRBD2 is untestable without DNA. The germline gives CDR1 LNHNV, CDR2 YYDKDF (reference sequence). The CDR3 contains 14 residues. The CDR3 loop reads CATSRGLVQETQYF.

This chain connects TRBV15 to TRBJ2-7; no DNA is available, so the TRBD1 call from TCRdb remains unchecked. Germline assignment: CDR1 LNHNV and CDR2 YYDKDF (reference sequence). The CDR3 spans 16 residues. The CDR3 sequence: CATSRGMTGRRDEQYF.

The V call is TRBV5-1, the J call TRBJ1-2; checking the TCRdb D call of TRBD1 is not possible without DNA. From germline, CDR1 is SGHRS and CDR2 YFSETQ. This CDR3 contains 13 residues. CDR3 region: CASSLGQGHGYTF.